These 29 T cell receptor beta chains originate from one sample sequenced in a study of CXCR3-negative and CXCR3-positive naive CD8 T cells. These receptors have no identified antigens. All TRB cDNA libraries came from 5' RACE performed with UMI labels. TCRdb reprocessed the 5' RACE reads, with one entry per CDR3 protein and no DNA. Here the sample table reports about 150,000 distinct CDR3 sequences. Study-wide results and limits: More hydrophobic TRB CDR3s occurred in CXCR3-positive than in CXCR3-negative naive cells.

Material for sequencing was naive CXCR3+ CD8+ T cells from blood. The subset here: CD45RO-CCR7+CD27+CD95- naive CD8+ T cells expressing CXCR3 (TNR3+). The receptors shown here come from a human donor in good health. Some clones in this sample may be carry-over from other donors' samples.

This chain links TRBV20-1 with TRBJ2-7. Per the germline V gene, CDR1 is DFQATT and CDR2 is SNEGSKA (reference sequence). This CDR3 comprises 13 residues. The CDR3 protein is CSASSEVTYEQYF.

The chain recombines TRBV13 with TRBJ1-1. CDR1 is PRHDT and CDR2 is FYEKMQ in the germline V gene (reference sequence). The CDR3 loop spans 13 amino acids. CDR3 region: CASSEGPAYEAFF.

The genes are TRBV15 and TRBJ1-1; no DNA is available, so the TRBD1 call from TCRdb remains unchecked. Germline V gives CDR1 LNHNV, CDR2 YYDKDF (reference sequence). CDR3 size: 18 residues. Here the CDR3 reads CATSRDWQGRGGNTEAFF.

The chain combines TRBV4-3 with TRBJ2-6; TCRdb proposes TRBD2, but this gene call is untestable without DNA. Germline V gives CDR1 LGHNA, CDR2 YSLEER. The CDR3 contains 16 residues. The CDR3 loop is CASSRGGDSGANVLTF.

V and J are TRBV20-1 and TRBJ2-1; TCRdb's D gene call, TRBD2, goes unchecked for lack of DNA. The CDR3 spans 14 residues. CDR1 and CDR2 from the germline V gene are DFQATT and SNEGSKA (reference sequence). This CDR3 is CSAIGLAGGVEQFF.

J is TRBJ1-5 and V is TRBV20-1; there is no DNA to check the TCRdb D call of TRBD1. Germline V gives CDR1 DFQATT, CDR2 SNEGSKA (reference sequence). This CDR3 has 12 amino acids. CDR3 region: CSARWGNQPQHF.

The genes are TRBV7-9 and TRBJ2-5; TCRdb names TRBD1, which stays unverified in the absence of DNA. The CDR3 consists of 11 residues. Germline CDR1 reads SEHNR; CDR2 reads FQNEAQ (reference sequence). Here the CDR3 reads CASGGAETQYF.

This chain connects TRBV11-2 to TRBJ2-7. Germline values: CDR1 SGHAT, CDR2 FQNNGV. The length of the CDR3 is 14 residues. CDR3 sequence: CASSLVVGAYEQYF.

The rearrangement uses TRBV10-3 and TRBJ2-1; TCRdb gives TRBD2 as the D gene, but with no DNA this cannot be confirmed. Germline CDR1 and CDR2: ENHRY and SYGVKD. The CDR3 has 16 residues. This CDR3 reads CAISEPLAGGVNEQFF.

This rearrangement joins TRBV19 to TRBJ2-6; the TCRdb call, TRBD1, lacks DNA for checking. The CDR3 runs 17 residues. Germline CDR1 LNHDA, CDR2 SQIVND (reference sequence). The CDR3 spells CASSIGPGGAGANVLTF.

The J gene is TRBJ2-2, the V gene TRBV29-1. The V gene's germline CDR1 is SQVTM and CDR2 ANQGSEA. The CDR3 contains 12 residues. CDR3 amino acids: CSVGTNTGELFF.

CDR3 protein: CASSLWGPGEQYF. This chain links TRBV28 with TRBJ2-7; the D call of TRBD2 rests on TCRdb alone, since no DNA is present to check it. Germline V gene sequence: CDR1 MDHEN, CDR2 SYDVKM. CDR3 length equals 13 residues.

The rearrangement joins TRBV2 to TRBJ1-1; TCRdb proposes TRBD1, but this gene call is untestable without DNA. Germline CDR1 and CDR2: SNHLY and FYNNEI. This CDR3 spans 11 amino acids. The CDR3 here is CASSRAAEAFF.

J is TRBJ2-1 and V is TRBV6-2 or TRBV6-3; the TCRdb D gene call, TRBD2, has no DNA to confirm it. This CDR3 is built from 16 residues. Germline V gene data show CDR1 as MNHEY and CDR2 as SVGEGT. The CDR3 region is CASSTKAGDPSNEQFF.

The chain links TRBV13 to TRBJ1-4; without DNA, the TCRdb call of TRBD1 cannot be checked. This CDR3 region has 15 residues. The germline CDR1 and CDR2 sequences are PRHDT and FYEKMQ (reference sequence). The CDR3 sequence is CASSSPGTGREKLFF.

This chain joins TRBV12-3 or TRBV12-4 and TRBJ1-2; TCRdb picks TRBD1, but there is no DNA to check that call. The CDR3 has 14 residues. The CDR3 sequence is CASSEQGADYGYTF.

The genes are TRBV7-6 and TRBJ2-5; TCRdb reports TRBD1, a call that lacks DNA to check it against. Germline CDR1 and CDR2: SGHVS and FNYEAQ. The CDR3 spans 14 residues. The CDR3 region is CASSWDGGQETQYF.

CDR3 sequence: CASSVSGTGQGYTF. The genes are TRBV9 and TRBJ1-2; absent DNA, TCRdb's TRBD1 call cannot be checked. Germline assignment: CDR1 SGDLS and CDR2 YYNGEE. The CDR3 contains 14 residues.

V is TRBV19 and J is TRBJ2-7; the TCRdb call, TRBD2, lacks DNA for checking. This CDR3 has 16 amino acids. In germline, CDR1 is LNHDA, CDR2 SQIVND (reference sequence). This CDR3 reads CASSITSGSGSYEQYF.

The chain recombines TRBV25-1 with TRBJ2-7; TCRdb names TRBD1, which stays unverified in the absence of DNA. The CDR3 is 14 residues long. Germline V gene sequence: CDR1 MGHDK, CDR2 SYGVNS. CDR3 sequence: CASSEWGTSYEQYF.

The chain has TRBV6-6 and TRBJ2-5. This CDR3 has 12 residues. The V gene's germline CDR1 is MNHNY and CDR2 SVGAGI (reference sequence). The CDR3 loop is CPSRNPQETQYF.

This chain connects TRBV28 to TRBJ1-5; TCRdb returns TRBD1, unconfirmable since there is no DNA. The CDR3 loop spans 15 amino acids. From germline, CDR1 is MDHEN and CDR2 SYDVKM. The CDR3 here is CASSFTGTGVQPQHF.

This chain connects TRBV30 to TRBJ2-5; checking the TCRdb D call of TRBD2 is not possible without DNA. The CDR3 loop spans 12 amino acids. Germline V CDR1 and CDR2: GTSNPN, SVGIG (reference sequence). The CDR3: CAWSGEARDQYF.

The J gene is TRBJ2-7, the V gene TRBV7-6; the TCRdb D gene call, TRBD1, has no DNA to confirm it. This CDR3 region has 14 residues. The V gene's germline CDR1 is SGHVS and CDR2 FNYEAQ. The CDR3 is CASSLKGQSYEQYF.

The gene calls are TRBV10-1 and TRBJ1-1; TCRdb gives TRBD1 as the D gene, but with no DNA this cannot be confirmed. This CDR3 contains 15 residues. CDR1 WNHNN and CDR2 SYGVQD come from the germline V gene (reference sequence). CDR3: CASSAQTGLNTEAFF.

The chain combines TRBV29-1 with TRBJ2-5; TCRdb selects TRBD1, and the lack of DNA leaves this call unchecked. This CDR3 is built from 14 residues. The germline gives CDR1 SQVTM, CDR2 ANQGSEA. CDR3 loop: CSVVIRDSTWTQYF. Full variable domain (outside the CDR3, taken from reference TRBV29-1 and TRBJ2-5): SAVISQKPSRDICQRGTSLTIQCQVDSQVTMMFWYRQQPGQSLTLIATANQGSEATYESGFVIDKFPISRPNLTFSTLTVSNMSPEDSSIYLCSVVIRDSTWTQYFGPGTRLLVL.

The chain combines TRBV29-1 with TRBJ2-1. Germline V gene sequence: CDR1 SQVTM, CDR2 ANQGSEA. The CDR3 has 16 amino acids. The CDR3: CSVDWSGRSSHNEQFF.

The gene calls are TRBV12-3 or TRBV12-4 and TRBJ2-7. The CDR3 runs 14 residues. CDR3 loop: CASRATEDPYEQYF.

This chain links TRBV7-8 with TRBJ1-1. This CDR3 region has 14 residues. Germline V lookup: CDR1 SGHVS, CDR2 FQNEAQ. The CDR3 protein is CASSTSGWVPEAFF.